This T cell receptor (beta chain) was captured by sequencing in a study of cytomegalovirus exposure and HLA in healthy donors. General observations from the study: The authors listed roughly 150 TCR beta chains as cytomegalovirus-associated. As a later analysis revealed, most CMV-associated TCR beta chains appeared HLA-restricted. Common viral pathogens seemed, in a later analysis, to connect with several of the most significant clusters.

The CDR3 is 13 residues long. V shed 3 bases, J shed 8 bases, and the junction held 4 bases outside the gene matches. CDR1 and CDR2 from the germline V gene are SGHAT and FQNNGV. This clone has just a few counts. The antigen remains unidentified. The PCR employed 60 Vbeta primers together with 13 Jbeta primers. Sequencing used immunoSEQ multiplex PCR; TCRdb keeps in-frame clones, though not all of them. Counted here are about 160,000 clones, 75% to 80% occurring once; the ten biggest clones make up approximately 0.89%. The genes are TRBV11-2 and TRBJ1-3; 7 nucleotides match TRBD1. The receptor's source is a woman between 45 and 60 years old in good health and CMV-seropositive. Source material: PBMCs. CDR3 DNA: TGTGCCAGCAGCTTTACAGGGGACCACACCATATATTTT. This codes for CASSFTGDHTIYF. Full variable domain (missing parts from reference TRBV11-2 and TRBJ1-3): EAGVAQSPRYKIIEKRQSVAFWCNPISGHATLYWYQQILGQGPKLLIQFQNNGVVDDSQLPKDRFSAERLKGVDSTLKIQPAKLEDSAVYLCASSFTGDHTIYFGEGSWLTVV.